This T cell receptor (beta chain) is from a study of T cell repertoires in cytomegalovirus infection. The V end was cut by 2 bases, the J end by 4 bases, with 18 bases between. The germline V gene has CDR1 SGHRS and CDR2 YFSETQ. The CDR3 covers 16 residues. TCRdb called the reads again in MiXCR, with one record for every CDR3 protein. The sample has about 360,000 distinct CDR3 sequences, roughly 20% seen once; the top ten hold around 8.6%. The source of this sequence is a human donor in good health (CMV status not recorded). Some clones in this sample may be carry-over from other donors' samples. The sample comprised PBMCs. This chain uses TRBV5-1 with TRBJ1-1; tentative D call: TRBD1 (6 bases). The CDR3 loop reads CASSFQQLGAFTEAFF. The CDR3 nucleotides read TGCGCCAGCAGCTTCCAGCAATTGGGGGCGTTCACTGAAGCTTTCTTT. The full variable domain, its missing parts supplied by reference TRBV5-1 and TRBJ1-1, is KAGVTQTPRYLIKTRGQQVTLSCSPISGHRSVSWYQQTPGQGLQFLFEYFSETQRNKGNFPGRFSGRQFSNSRSEMNVSTLELGDSALYLCASSFQQLGAFTEAFFGQGTRLTVV.